This paragraph covers one T cell receptor (beta chain) sequence. No antigen is known for it. The protocol was immunoSEQ multiplex PCR, while the TCRdb copy is restricted to in-frame clones and leaves out a portion. The sample lists about 22,000 clones, approximately 70% occurring once. Before any sequencing was done, the ViraFEST assay used viral peptide pools to expand antigen-specific CD4+ T cells. With roughly 10 days of culture completed, CD4+ T cells were isolated. Cultivation was performed at two million PBMC per well with roughly 9.1 IU/ml IL-2 and around 10 ug/ml peptides added. This entry belongs to a study of vaccination effects on CD4 cells after COVID-19. This receptor was obtained from a human donor who received a COVID-19 vaccine. The sequenced sample was CD4+ T cells from PBMCs cultured with HCoV-229E spike peptides, obtained before COVID-19 vaccination.

The CDR3, as DNA: TGTGCCAGTAGTTGGGACACCTACACTGAAGCTTTCTTT. Amino acid sequence: CASSWDTYTEAFF. The V gene is TRBV19, the J gene TRBJ1-1; perhaps TRBD1 as D (6 bases). Germline values: CDR1 LNHDA, CDR2 SQIVND (reference sequence). The V end was cut by 5 bases, the J end by 3 bases, with 10 bases between. The CDR3 sequence is 13 residues long. Looking up the rest from reference TRBV19 and TRBJ1-1 gives the full variable domain: DGGITQSPKYLFRKEGQNVTLSCEQNLNHDAMYWYRQDPGQGLRLIYYSQIVNDFQKGDIAEGYSVSREKKESFPLTVTSAQKNPTAFYLCASSWDTYTEAFFGQGTRLTVV.